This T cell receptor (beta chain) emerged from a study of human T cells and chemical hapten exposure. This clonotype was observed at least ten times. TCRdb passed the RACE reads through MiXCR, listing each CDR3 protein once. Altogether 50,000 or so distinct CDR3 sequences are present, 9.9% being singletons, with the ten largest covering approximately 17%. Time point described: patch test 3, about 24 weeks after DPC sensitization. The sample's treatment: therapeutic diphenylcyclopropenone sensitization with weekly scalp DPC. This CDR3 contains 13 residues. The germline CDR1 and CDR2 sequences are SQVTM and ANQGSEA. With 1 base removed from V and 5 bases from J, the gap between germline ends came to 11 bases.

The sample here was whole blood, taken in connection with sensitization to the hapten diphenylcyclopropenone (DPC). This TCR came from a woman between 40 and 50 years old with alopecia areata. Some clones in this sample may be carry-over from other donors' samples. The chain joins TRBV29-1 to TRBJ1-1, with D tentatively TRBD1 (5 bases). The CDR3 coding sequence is TGCAGCGTTGAAGCTGGAGGGGAAACTGAAGCTTTCTTT. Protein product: CSVEAGGETEAFF.